Listed below are T cell receptor beta chains from one sample, sequenced in a study of CD8+ T cells in alopecia areata. TCRdb's copy holds only in-frame clones and misses some; the assay was immunoSEQ multiplex PCR. The top ten hold 4.9% of the sample, which has around 190,000 clones, roughly three fifths seen once. Specimen: CD8+ T cells sorted from blood. The receptor set was obtained from a human donor in good health. CDR3s include the opening cysteine and the closing phenylalanine or tryptophan. The D gene is left open where the match is weak. Clone size is stated in some rows and not others, as once, few, many or a class when expanded.

j_call clone_size v_call d_call cdr3_nt cdr3_aa
TRBJ2-1 - TRBV29-1 TRBD2 TGCAGCGTTCACAGCGGGGCGTACAATGAGCAGTTCTTC CSVHSGAYNEQFF
TRBJ2-7 - TRBV5-6 - TGTGCCAGCAGCCAAGTCAAGTTGGGGTTTTACGAGCAGTACTTC CASSQVKLGFYEQYF
TRBJ1-1 once TRBV15 - TGTGCCACCAGCAGAGATTCAGTTCTCACCCGGTACACTGAAGCTTTCTTT CATSRDSVLTRYTEAFF
TRBJ2-3 - TRBV7-2 - TGTGCCAGCAGCTTAGCTCAAACGGGGGTTCCTAGCACAGATACGCAGTATTTT CASSLAQTGVPSTDTQYF
TRBJ2-5 - TRBV15 TRBD1 TGTGCCACCAGCACTCGGGACAGGCCAGTAACCCAGTACTTC CATSTRDRPVTQYF
TRBJ2-7 many TRBV29-1 - TGCAGCGTTGAAACGGCCGACTACGAGCAGTACTTC CSVETADYEQYF
TRBJ2-1 - TRBV5-1 TRBD2 TGCGCCAGCAGCGTTACGGCGGGGGGCCTTTCCAATGAGCAGTTCTTC CASSVTAGGLSNEQFF
TRBJ1-6 - TRBV7-2 - TGTGCCAGCAGCGCAATGGTTAGCCACTCACCCCTCCACTTT CASSAMVSHSPLHF
TRBJ1-1 - TRBV7-9 - TGTGCCAGCAGCTCCCCAAAAACAGGGACTGGCAAGGCCACTGAAGCTTTCTTT CASSSPKTGTGKATEAFF
TRBJ1-2 once TRBV5-1 - TGCGCCAGCAGCCCGCCGGACTATGGCTACACCTTC CASSPPDYGYTF
TRBJ2-7 few TRBV5-4 TRBD1 TGTGCCAGCAGCTTCGGGGACAGATCCTACGAGCAGTACTTC CASSFGDRSYEQYF
TRBJ1-3 few TRBV2 - TGTGCCAGCAGCGACGACATTTTCTCTGGAAACACCATATATTTT CASSDDIFSGNTIYF
TRBJ1-1 - TRBV19 - TGTGCCAGCCGCCGGTGGGGGACTGAAGCTTTCTTT CASRRWGTEAFF
TRBJ2-7 - TRBV7-9 - TGTGCCAGCAGCCCTTCGGTCAGGATTGAGCAGTACTTC CASSPSVRIEQYF
TRBJ2-3 - TRBV27 - TGTGCCAGCAGCCCCCGAGGAGCTAGGGGAGTCACAGATACGCAGTATTTT CASSPRGARGVTDTQYF
TRBJ1-5 - TRBV5-1 - TGCGCCAGCAGCTTGGATCGACAGCCCCAGCATTTT CASSLDRQPQHF
TRBJ2-2 - TRBV29-1 - TGCAGCGCCGGGTCGAACACCGGGGAGCTGTTTTTT CSAGSNTGELFF
TRBJ1-1 - TRBV5-1 TRBD1 TGCGCCAGCAGCCAAGACAGGGCAACTGAAGCTTTCTTT CASSQDRATEAFF
TRBJ2-7 - TRBV19 - TGTGCCAGTAGTATGAGGCAGGGAACCTACGAGCAGTACTTC CASSMRQGTYEQYF
TRBJ1-2 few TRBV4-1 - TGCGCCAGCAGCCAAGTCCTCGGGGGTGGAGCTAACTATGGCTACACCTTC CASSQVLGGGANYGYTF
TRBJ1-5 - TRBV4-1 - TGCGCCAGCAGCCAAGTCCTGAGGCCCGCACCAGATCAGCCCCAGCATTTT CASSQVLRPAPDQPQHF
TRBJ2-7 few TRBV4-1 - TGCGCCAGCAGCCAAGATAATAGCAGGGACTACGAGCAGTACTTC CASSQDNSRDYEQYF
TRBJ2-5 - TRBV5-1 TRBD1 TGCGCCAGCAGCGCACGACAGGGGTGGGGTCCGGAGACCCAGTACTTC CASSARQGWGPETQYF
TRBJ2-7 - TRBV5-1 - TGCGCCACCAAGGGCGGGGCAGAGAGCTCCTACGAGCAGTACTTC CATKGGAESSYEQYF
TRBJ1-1 - TRBV5-6 - TGTGCCAGCAGCTTGGGTGGCAACACTGAAGCTTTCTTT CASSLGGNTEAFF
TRBJ2-5 few TRBV11-2 TRBD1 TGTGCCAGCAGCTTAATTCGGGGTCGGGGGAGACAGGGGCAAGAGACCCAGTACTTC CASSLIRGRGRQGQETQYF
TRBJ2-5 - TRBV7-9 - TGTGCCAGCAGCCCGCCTGGGGACACACCCGTAGAGACCCAGTACTTC CASSPPGDTPVETQYF
TRBJ1-2 - TRBV5-4 - TGTGCCAGCAGCCCCGCCCGGACACCCGGTAATGGCTACACCTTC CASSPARTPGNGYTF
TRBJ1-2 - TRBV5-1 TRBD1 TGCGCCAGCAGCTGGACAGGGAAGGTTGATGGCTACACCTTC CASSWTGKVDGYTF
TRBJ1-2 - TRBV5-1 - TGCGCCAGCAGCGCCCCAAGTTGGGACACCTTTGATTATGGCTACACCTTC CASSAPSWDTFDYGYTF
TRBJ1-2 - TRBV11-2 TRBD1 TGTGCCAGCAGCTTAGACTCTCGGGACAGCCTCTTC CASSLDSRDSLF
TRBJ1-2 - TRBV27 - TGTGCCAGCAGTTGGGGACCATCCGATGGCTACACCTTC CASSWGPSDGYTF
TRBJ1-6 - TRBV4-2 - TGTGCCAGCAGCGAGGTCTATAATTCACCCCTCCACTTT CASSEVYNSPLHF
TRBJ1-2 few TRBV29-1 TRBD1 TGCAGCGTTGCCCAGGGGGCGGTTGGCTACACCTTC CSVAQGAVGYTF
TRBJ1-2 once TRBV29-1 - TGCAGCGTCGGGGACGACTATGGCTACACCTTC CSVGDDYGYTF
TRBJ2-5 - TRBV14 - TGTGCCAGCAGCCATTTGAACCAAGAGACCCAGTACTTC CASSHLNQETQYF
TRBJ2-3 few TRBV25-1 - TGTGCCAGCGGGGGGGGGCCAAGCACAGATACGCAGTATTTT CASGGGPSTDTQYF
TRBJ2-2 - TRBV5-1 - TGCGCCAGCAGCACCGCCACCGGGGAGCTGTTTTTT CASSTATGELFF